One T cell receptor beta chain is described in this entry. Its antigen is currently unknown. Based on CD45RO/CCR7/CD25/CD127/CD95/CD27, CD4+ regulatory, stem cell-like memory, naive and central memory cells were sorted. Purity above 95% was achieved in all sorted populations. The isolated RNA, all of it, was reverse transcribed, so expressed TCRB transcripts were what got sequenced. The assay was immunoSEQ multiplex PCR, and TCRdb's table has in-frame clones only and misses some. The sample lists 350,000 or so clones; about 20% were seen once. The junction had 4 bases not matched to a gene; V was cut back by 5 bases and J by 6 bases. The CDR3 is made up of 13 amino acids. CDR1 and CDR2 from the germline V gene are MNHEY and SVGAGI. This record belongs to a study of beta chain features in type 1 diabetes. The study's findings and limits: For patients, the naive, central memory and Treg TCRB repertoires appeared more alike than for healthy donors.

V is TRBV6-5 and J is TRBJ1-5, with 7 bases matching TRBD1. This TCR was recovered from a woman in her late teens or twenties in good health. The specimen sequenced was naive CD4+ T cells from blood. The DNA of the CDR3 is TGTGCCAGCAGTCGACAGGGTGGTCAGCCCCAGCATTTT. Amino acid sequence: CASSRQGGQPQHF.